This record concerns one T cell receptor beta chain sequence. The antigen is not known. Other DNA sequences in the sample encode the same CDR3. PCR amplification relied on 60 Vbeta primers (plus 13 Jbeta primers). Measured with immunoSEQ multiplex PCR; TCRdb has only the in-frame clones, and not every one. The sample has around 90,000 clones; approximately 89% are singletons. The data were taken from a study of cytomegalovirus exposure and HLA in healthy donors. CDR1 MGHRA and CDR2 YSYEKL come from the germline V gene. This CDR3 has 18 residues. With V trimmed by 6 bases and J by 1 base, 6 bases remained unmatched. Study-wide results and limits: Segments of the TCR beta V type were, in most cases, productive about 87% or about 30% of the time in an earlier analysis. Association of approximately 18,000 TCR beta sequences with HLA alleles was found at 0.05 false discovery rate in a later analysis.

The sample comprised PBMCs. The V and J genes are TRBV4-1 and TRBJ2-2; TRBD2 aligns across 15 bases. This clonotype was sampled from a man aged 25-40 years in good health and CMV-seropositive. The CDR3 sequence is CASRVKGLAGGNTGELFF. DNA of the CDR3: TGCGCCAGCAGGGTAAAGGGACTAGCGGGAGGGAACACCGGGGAGCTGTTTTTT.